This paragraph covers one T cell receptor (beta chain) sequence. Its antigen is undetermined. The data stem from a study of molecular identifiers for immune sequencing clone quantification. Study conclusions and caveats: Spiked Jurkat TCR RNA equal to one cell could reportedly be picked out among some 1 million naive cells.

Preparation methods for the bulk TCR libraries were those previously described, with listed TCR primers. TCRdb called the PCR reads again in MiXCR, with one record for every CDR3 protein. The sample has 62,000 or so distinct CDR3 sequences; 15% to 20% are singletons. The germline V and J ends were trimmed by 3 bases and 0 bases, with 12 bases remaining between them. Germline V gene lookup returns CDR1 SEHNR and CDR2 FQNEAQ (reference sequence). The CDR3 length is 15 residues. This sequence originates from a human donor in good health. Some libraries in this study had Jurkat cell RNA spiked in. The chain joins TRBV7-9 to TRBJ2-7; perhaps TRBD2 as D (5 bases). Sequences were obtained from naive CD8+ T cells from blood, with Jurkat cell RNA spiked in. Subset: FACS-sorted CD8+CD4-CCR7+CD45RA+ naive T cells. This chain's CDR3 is CASSFGLPSSYEQYF. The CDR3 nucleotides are TGTGCCAGCAGCTTCGGACTCCCCAGCTCCTACGAGCAGTACTTC.